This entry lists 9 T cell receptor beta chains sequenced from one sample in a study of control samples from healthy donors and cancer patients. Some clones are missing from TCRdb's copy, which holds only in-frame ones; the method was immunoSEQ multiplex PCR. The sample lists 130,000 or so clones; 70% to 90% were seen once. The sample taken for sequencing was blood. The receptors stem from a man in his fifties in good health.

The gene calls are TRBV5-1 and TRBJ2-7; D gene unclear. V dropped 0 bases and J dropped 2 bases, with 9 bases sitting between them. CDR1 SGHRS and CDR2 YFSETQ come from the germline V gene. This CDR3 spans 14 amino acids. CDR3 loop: CASSLELGPYEQYF. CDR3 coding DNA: TGCGCCAGCAGCTTGGAGCTGGGCCCCTACGAGCAGTACTTC.

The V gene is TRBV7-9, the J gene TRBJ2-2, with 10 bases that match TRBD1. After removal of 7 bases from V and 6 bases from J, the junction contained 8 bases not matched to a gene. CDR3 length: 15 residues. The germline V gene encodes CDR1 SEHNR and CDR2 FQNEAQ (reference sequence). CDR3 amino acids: CASISRTGGPGELFF. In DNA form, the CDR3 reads TGTGCCAGCATCTCCCGGACAGGGGGACCCGGGGAGCTGTTTTTT.

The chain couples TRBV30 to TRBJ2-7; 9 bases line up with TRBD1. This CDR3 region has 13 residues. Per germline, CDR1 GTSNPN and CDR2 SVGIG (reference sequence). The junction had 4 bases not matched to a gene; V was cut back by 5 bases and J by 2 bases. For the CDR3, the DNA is TGTGCCTGGGGGACAGGGTCCCCCTACGAGCAGTACTTC. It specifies CAWGTGSPYEQYF. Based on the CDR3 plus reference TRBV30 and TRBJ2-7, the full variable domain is SQTIHQWPATLVQPVGSPLSLECTVEGTSNPNLYWYRQAAGRGLQLLFYSVGIGQISSEVPQNLSASRPQDRQFILSSKKLLLSDSGFYLCAWGTGSPYEQYFGPGTRLTVT.

CDR3: CASSYSRSGGRNEQFF. The CDR3 DNA sequence: TGTGCCAGCAGTTACTCGAGGAGCGGGGGTCGGAATGAGCAGTTCTTC. The chain employs TRBV6-5 and TRBJ2-1, with 8 positions matching TRBD2. Unmatched junction bases numbered 8, after V lost 0 bases and J lost 7 bases. This CDR3 has 16 residues. The germline gives CDR1 MNHEY, CDR2 SVGAGI.

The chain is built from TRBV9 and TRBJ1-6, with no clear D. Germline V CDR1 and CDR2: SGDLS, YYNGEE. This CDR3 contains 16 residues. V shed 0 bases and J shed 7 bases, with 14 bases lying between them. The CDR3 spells CASSVGGRTRNSPLHF. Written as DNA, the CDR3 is TGTGCCAGCAGCGTAGGCGGGAGGACTCGGAATTCACCCCTCCACTTT.

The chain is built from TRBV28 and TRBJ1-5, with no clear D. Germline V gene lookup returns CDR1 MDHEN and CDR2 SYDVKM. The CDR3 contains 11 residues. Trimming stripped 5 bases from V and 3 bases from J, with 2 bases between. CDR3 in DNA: TGTGCCAGCAGTATCAATCAGCCCCAGCATTTT. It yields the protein CASSINQPQHF.

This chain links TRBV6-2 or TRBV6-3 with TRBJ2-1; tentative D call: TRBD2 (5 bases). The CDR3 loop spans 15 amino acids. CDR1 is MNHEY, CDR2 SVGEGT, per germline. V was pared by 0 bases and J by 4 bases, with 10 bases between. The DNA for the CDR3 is TGTGCCAGCAGTTACTCGCCGGGAACATACAATGAGCAGTTCTTC. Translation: CASSYSPGTYNEQFF.

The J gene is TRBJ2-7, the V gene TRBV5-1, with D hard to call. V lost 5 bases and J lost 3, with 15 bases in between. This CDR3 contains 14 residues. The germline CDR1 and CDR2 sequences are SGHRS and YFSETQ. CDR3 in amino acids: CASSRTVTDYEQYF. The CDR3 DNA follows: TGCGCCAGCAGTCGCACGGTAACTGACTACGAGCAGTACTTC.

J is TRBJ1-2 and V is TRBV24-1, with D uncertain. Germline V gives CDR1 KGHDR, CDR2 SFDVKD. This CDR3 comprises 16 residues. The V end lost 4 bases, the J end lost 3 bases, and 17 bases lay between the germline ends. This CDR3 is CATSDAGNPRDYGYTF. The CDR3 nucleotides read TGTGCCACCAGTGACGCCGGGAACCCGAGGGACTATGGCTACACCTTC.